The present T cell receptor beta chain was sequenced within a study of regulatory T cells in long-lasting Graves disease. Building the TCR beta libraries relied on iRepertoire HTBI primers, and CDR3 regions underwent Arm-PCR. TCRdb analysed the multiplex PCR reads with MiXCR anew, one entry per CDR3 protein. The table shows 620,000 or so distinct CDR3 sequences, with approximately 15% occurring only once. The time point denotes: newly diagnosed GD, antithyroid drugs for less than 3 months. Preparation of the TCR library used RNA extracted from PBMCs. V was pared by 6 bases and J by 6 bases, with 7 bases of the junction left unmatched. The germline V gene encodes CDR1 GTSNPN and CDR2 SVGIG (reference sequence). CDR3 size: 14 residues. This clonotype showed up just a few times. The same data also contributed to another study, on T cells in Graves' hyperthyroidism and ophthalmopathy.

The chain employs TRBV30 and TRBJ1-5; 11 nucleotides align to TRBD1. This TCR derives from a woman aged 25 to 45 with Graves disease. Sample: peripheral blood mononuclear cells (PBMCs), taken at new diagnosis, from a patient treated with antithyroid drugs. CDR3 loop: CACRGQGAPQPQHF. Written as DNA, the CDR3 is TGTGCCTGCCGCGGACAGGGGGCCCCTCAGCCCCAGCATTTT.